Presented here are 32 T cell receptor beta chains from one specimen sequenced in a study of T cells after yellow fever vaccination. TCRdb re-called the 5' RACE reads with MiXCR, one entry per CDR3 protein. Of 340,000 or so distinct CDR3 sequences listed, under 15% are singletons. Sequenced material: CD4+ T cells sorted from PBMCs, taken 15 days after the yellow fever booster vaccination. These receptor sequences come from a man aged 18-30 years who received the YFV17D yellow fever vaccine.

This clonotype was counted a few times. The gene calls are TRBV5-1 and TRBJ2-2; D remains unclear. The ends were cut back, 5 bases at V and 7 bases at J, with 12 bases in the middle. This CDR3 has 13 amino acids. The germline gives CDR1 SGHRS, CDR2 YFSETQ. CDR3 sequence: CASSMEISGELFF. In DNA form, the CDR3 reads TGCGCCAGCAGTATGGAAATAAGCGGGGAGCTGTTTTTT.

J is TRBJ2-5 and V is TRBV2; TRBD2 aligns across 11 bases. CDR1 is SNHLY and CDR2 is FYNNEI in the germline V gene. The V gene end was trimmed by 6 bases and the J gene end by 2 bases; junction bases not matched to a gene: 8. The CDR3 has 16 amino acids. The CDR3 DNA is TGTGCCAGCAGATCTCCGGGACTAGCGGATCAAGAGACCCAGTACTTC. Translating gives CASRSPGLADQETQYF.

The chain recombines TRBV18 with TRBJ2-5, with TRBD2 as a possible D gene (5 bases). Germline loops: CDR1 KGHSH, CDR2 LQKENI. V lost 0 bases and J 1 base, leaving 9 bases between the germline ends. The CDR3 is 15 amino acids. CDR3 sequence (DNA): TGTGCCAGCTCACCACCCAGCGGCATCCAAGAGACCCAGTACTTC. Translated: CASSPPSGIQETQYF. The variable domain in full, with the rest retrieved from reference TRBV18 and TRBJ2-5, is NAGVMQNPRHLVRRRGQEARLRCSPMKGHSHVYWYRQLPEEGLKFMVYLQKENIIDESGMPKERFSAEFPKEGPSILRIQQVVRGDSAAYFCASSPPSGIQETQYFGPGTRLLVL.

This clonotype was observed a handful of times. The gene calls are TRBV7-8 and TRBJ2-7; D ambiguous. The CDR3 covers 13 residues. Trimming removed 0 bases from V and 3 bases from J, with 6 bases in between. Per germline, CDR1 SGHVS and CDR2 FQNEAQ. The CDR3 DNA is TGTGCCAGCAGCTTAGCTGTCAACTACGAGCAGTACTTC. It encodes CASSLAVNYEQYF. The complete variable domain, with remaining parts taken from reference TRBV7-8 and TRBJ2-7, reads GAGVSQSPRYKVAKRGQDVALRCDPISGHVSLFWYQQALGQGPEFLTYFQNEAQLDKSGLPSDRFFAERPEGSVSTLKIQRTQQEDSAVYLCASSLAVNYEQYFGPGTRLTVT.

The chain carries TRBV18 and TRBJ2-1; the match to TRBD1 covers 10 bases. After removal of 2 bases from V and 8 bases from J, the junction contained 3 bases not matched to a gene. The CDR3 extends over 14 amino acids. CDR1 and CDR2 from the germline V gene are KGHSH and LQKENI. As DNA, the CDR3 is TGTGCCAGCTCACCAGTGACAGGGGGCGATGAGCAGTTCTTC. As protein: CASSPVTGGDEQFF.

This clonotype was recorded many times. The chain couples TRBV27 to TRBJ2-1, with D possibly TRBD2 on 6 matching bases. Per the germline V gene, CDR1 is MNHEY and CDR2 is SMNVEV (reference sequence). V lost 5 bases to trimming and J lost 0 bases, with 14 bases between them. This CDR3 comprises 16 residues. CDR3 protein: CASSGARRGSYNEQFF. Written as DNA, the CDR3 is TGTGCCAGCAGTGGGGCCCGGCGGGGCTCCTACAATGAGCAGTTCTTC.

This clonotype was seen a handful of times. V and J are TRBV12-3 or TRBV12-4 and TRBJ1-1; D not certain. The CDR3 is 14 residues long. Deletions cut 7 bases from V and 3 bases from J, with 15 bases between. The CDR3, as DNA: TGTGCCAGCACCAAAAGGGAAAAGGACACTGAAGCTTTCTTT. Translation gives CASTKREKDTEAFF.

The table lists this clonotype with a few counts. The chain has TRBV5-4 and TRBJ1-1; weak D call: TRBD1 (5 bases). Trimming removed 3 bases from V and 4 bases from J, with 13 bases in between. Germline CDR1 is SGHNT and CDR2 is YYREEE (reference sequence). The CDR3 has 14 amino acids. CDR3 sequence: CASSWGLGGTEAFF. DNA of the CDR3: TGTGCCAGCAGCTGGGGACTCGGCGGCACTGAAGCTTTCTTT.

This clonotype was picked up a small number of times. The chain is built from TRBV10-3 and TRBJ1-5; D is unresolved. This CDR3 region has 14 residues. Germline V CDR1 and CDR2: ENHRY, SYGVKD. V was shortened by 6 bases and J by 7 bases, with 16 bases between the two germline ends. The CDR3 sequence is CAISADGSFQPQHF. DNA of the CDR3: TGTGCCATCAGCGCCGACGGGTCGTTCCAGCCCCAGCATTTT.

This clonotype showed up just a few times. The chain carries TRBV5-1 and TRBJ1-1; D is uncertain. The CDR3 has 14 amino acids. Germline CDR1 and CDR2: SGHRS and YFSETQ. The germline V and J ends were trimmed by 4 bases and 1 base, with 11 bases remaining between them. The CDR3 loop reads CASSPQTANTEAFF. The CDR3 DNA sequence: TGCGCCAGCAGCCCCCAGACGGCGAACACTGAAGCTTTCTTT.

This clonotype was counted a few times. This sequence joins TRBV7-9 and TRBJ2-1; maybe TRBD1 (6 bases). Per germline, CDR1 SEHNR and CDR2 FQNEAQ (reference sequence). The CDR3 covers 13 residues. The V and J ends lost 6 bases and 6 bases respectively, with 12 bases between them. This CDR3 is CASSWIQGNEQFF. The CDR3 DNA sequence: TGTGCCAGCAGTTGGATACAGGGCAATGAGCAGTTCTTC.

The chain has TRBV5-6 and TRBJ2-7, with a tentative D call TRBD2 (5 bases). CDR1 SGHDT and CDR2 YYEEEE come from the germline V gene. Trimming removed 5 bases at V and 3 bases at J, with 15 bases between. CDR3 length: 14 residues. CDR3: CASRAAGENYEQYF. DNA for the CDR3: TGTGCCAGCAGAGCGGCAGGCGAAAACTACGAGCAGTACTTC.

In its sample, this clonotype was seen many times. The rearrangement uses TRBV29-1 and TRBJ2-4; no reliable D call. The germline V and J ends were trimmed by 1 base and 0 bases, with 4 bases remaining between them. This CDR3 has 13 amino acids. Germline assignment: CDR1 SQVTM and CDR2 ANQGSEA. DNA of the CDR3: TGCAGCGTTGAAGGTCAAGCCAAAAACATTCAGTACTTC. Translated: CSVEGQAKNIQYF.

This chain links TRBV6-6 with TRBJ2-5, with unresolved D. Germline V lookup: CDR1 MNHNY, CDR2 SVGAGI (reference sequence). With 4 bases removed from V and 2 bases from J, the gap between germline ends came to 14 bases. The CDR3 consists of 15 residues. CDR3 region: CASSSHTAGQETQYF. The CDR3 bases are TGTGCCAGCAGTTCGCATACTGCCGGTCAAGAGACCCAGTACTTC.

The chain employs TRBV2 and TRBJ2-2; perhaps TRBD2 as D (5 bases). The length of the CDR3 is 14 residues. Germline lookup yields CDR1 SNHLY and CDR2 FYNNEI. Trimming cost V 1 base and J 5 bases, with 8 bases left between them. CDR3 residues: CASSEETGTGELFF. As DNA, the CDR3 is TGTGCCAGCAGTGAAGAAACGGGGACCGGGGAGCTGTTTTTT.

This chain connects TRBV6-5 to TRBJ1-3; no clear D. The germline V gene has CDR1 MNHEY and CDR2 SVGAGI. V lost 2 bases, J lost 4 bases, and 6 bases lay in between. This CDR3 region has 13 residues. In DNA, the CDR3 is TGTGCCAGCAGTTACCGCGGGGGAAACACCATATATTTT. Translated: CASSYRGGNTIYF.

This clonotype showed up just once. The V and J genes are TRBV28 and TRBJ2-1; D is possibly TRBD1 (6 bases). Trimming left V 3 bases short and J 12 bases short, with 9 bases between. This CDR3 region has 11 residues. Germline V gene sequence: CDR1 MDHEN, CDR2 SYDVKM. The CDR3 region is CASSFRGPQFF. The CDR3 DNA follows: TGTGCCAGCAGTTTCAGGGGACCGCAGTTCTTC.

This sequence joins TRBV12-3 or TRBV12-4 and TRBJ2-2; weak D call: TRBD2 (6 bases). The CDR3 contains 16 residues. V lost 3 bases to trimming and J lost 3 bases, with 14 bases between them. The chain's CDR3 is CASSLSFGGYTGELFF. CDR3 in DNA: TGTGCCAGCAGTTTGTCCTTCGGGGGATACACCGGGGAGCTGTTTTTT.

This rearrangement joins TRBV12-3 or TRBV12-4 to TRBJ2-1; D is possibly TRBD1 or TRBD2 (5 bases each). The germline V and J ends were trimmed by 5 bases and 12 bases, with 17 bases remaining between them. The CDR3 runs to 13 residues. CDR3 sequence reads: CASSPGRETGQFF. CDR3 nucleotides: TGTGCCAGCAGTCCGGGACGCGAGACTGGGCAGTTCTTC.

This sequence joins TRBV27 and TRBJ2-7; D call uncertain. CDR1 is MNHEY, CDR2 SMNVEV, per germline (reference sequence). V was cut by 0 bases and J by 6 bases, with 18 bases left in between. The CDR3 covers 16 residues. Here the CDR3 reads CASSLSRTLSLGEQYV. The DNA for the CDR3 is TGTGCCAGCAGTTTATCCAGGACCCTAAGCCTAGGCGAGCAGTACGTC.

V gene TRBV6-5 combines with J gene TRBJ2-5; D possibly corresponds to TRBD2 (6 bases). V was shortened by 5 bases and J by 5 bases, with 12 bases between the two germline ends. The CDR3 contains 13 residues. CDR1 and CDR2 (germline): MNHEY, SVGAGI. The CDR3 DNA reads TGTGCCAGCAGTCCGACTAGTTTTGAGACCCAGTACTTC. Its translation is CASSPTSFETQYF.

This clonotype occurred a few times. The chain employs TRBV5-1 and TRBJ1-2; D remains unclear. This CDR3 has 14 residues. V was shortened by 0 bases and J by 2 bases, with 8 bases between the two germline ends. Germline values: CDR1 SGHRS, CDR2 YFSETQ. The CDR3 loop is CASSLESGNYGYTF. DNA for the CDR3: TGCGCCAGCAGCTTGGAGTCAGGAAACTATGGCTACACCTTC.

V and J are TRBV18 and TRBJ1-5; D gene ambiguous. The ends were cut back, 0 bases at V and 6 bases at J, with 9 bases in the middle. Germline V lookup: CDR1 KGHSH, CDR2 LQKENI. The CDR3 totals 14 residues. This chain's CDR3 is CASSPPELRQPQHF. CDR3 coding DNA: TGTGCCAGCTCACCACCTGAACTACGTCAGCCCCAGCATTTT. The full variable domain, in which reference TRBV18 and TRBJ1-5 provide the parts outside the CDR3, is NAGVMQNPRHLVRRRGQEARLRCSPMKGHSHVYWYRQLPEEGLKFMVYLQKENIIDESGMPKERFSAEFPKEGPSILRIQQVVRGDSAAYFCASSPPELRQPQHFGDGTRLSIL.

This clonotype was counted between two and nine times. This sequence joins TRBV6-6 and TRBJ1-5; D not resolved. The ends were cut back, 5 bases at V and 11 bases at J, with 13 bases in the middle. The CDR3 consists of 12 residues. From germline, CDR1 is MNHNY and CDR2 SVGAGI (reference sequence). The CDR3 spells CASSPLGLAQHF. The CDR3 region has the DNA TGTGCCAGCAGTCCGTTAGGACTAGCCCAGCATTTT.

This clonotype was observed a few times. The rearrangement joins TRBV6-6 to TRBJ2-7; TRBD1 matches at 7 bases. The CDR3 has 14 residues. From germline, CDR1 is MNHNY and CDR2 SVGAGI (reference sequence). Losses at the gene ends were 7 bases for V and 2 bases for J; bases not matched to a gene: 8. This CDR3 reads CASNPGQMAYEQYF. CDR3 sequence (DNA): TGTGCCAGCAATCCGGGACAGATGGCCTACGAGCAGTACTTC.

This clonotype was found a few times. This chain uses TRBV7-2 with TRBJ1-5, with D uncertain. Trimming removed 3 bases at V and 3 bases at J, with 3 bases between. This CDR3 region has 12 residues. Germline-derived CDR1 and CDR2 are SGHTA and FQGNSA. The CDR3 here is CASSFYNQPQHF. As DNA, the CDR3 is TGTGCCAGCAGCTTTTACAATCAGCCCCAGCATTTT.

This clonotype was detected ten times or more. The chain links TRBV4-3 to TRBJ1-1; 7 nucleotides match TRBD1. This CDR3 spans 15 amino acids. Germline CDR1 and CDR2: LGHNA and YSLEER. V trimming: 0 bases; J trimming: 3 bases; junction bases outside the gene matches: 4. CDR3 nucleotides: TGCGCCAGCAGCCAAGAGTCCAGGGGGGACACTGAAGCTTTCTTT. Protein product: CASSQESRGDTEAFF.

This clonotype was counted ten times or more. This sequence joins TRBV12-3 or TRBV12-4 and TRBJ2-7; 8 nucleotides line up with TRBD1. The CDR3 is 15 amino acids. The CDR3: CASSPTGDASHEQYV. In DNA, the CDR3 is TGTGCCAGCAGTCCGACAGGGGACGCCTCCCACGAGCAGTACGTC.

A few counts support this clonotype. The chain carries TRBV7-2 and TRBJ2-1, with 7 bases identical to TRBD2. The CDR3 spans 14 residues. V lost 5 bases to trimming and J lost 6 bases; unmatched junction nucleotides: 7. Germline V gene lookup returns CDR1 SGHTA and CDR2 FQGNSA. This CDR3 reads CASSRRDYFNEQFF. The DNA for the CDR3 is TGTGCCAGCAGCCGACGGGACTATTTCAATGAGCAGTTCTTC.

The chain is built from TRBV5-1 and TRBJ2-1, with 9 nucleotides matching TRBD1. CDR1 and CDR2 (germline): SGHRS, YFSETQ. This CDR3 region has 15 residues. Trimming removed 4 bases from V and 7 bases from J; junction bases left unmatched: 9. Here the CDR3 DNA reads TGCGCCAGCAGCCCCCGGACAGGGGAGGTGAATGAGCAGTTCTTC. Amino acid sequence: CASSPRTGEVNEQFF.

This clonotype appeared a few times. The chain uses TRBV5-1 and TRBJ2-5; the D gene is possibly TRBD2 (7 bases). Trimming stripped 3 bases from V and 2 bases from J, with 17 bases between. The CDR3 totals 16 residues. Looked up from germline, CDR1 is SGHRS and CDR2 is YFSETQ. CDR3 protein: CASSWGGRIRQETQYF. The DNA for the CDR3 is TGCGCCAGCAGCTGGGGGGGCCGGATCCGACAAGAGACCCAGTACTTC.

The sample holds a few counts of this clonotype. The chain uses TRBV7-6 and TRBJ2-3, with 8 nucleotides matching TRBD1. CDR3 length equals 14 residues. The ends lost 5 bases at V and 4 bases at J; junction bases unmatched: 5. The germline V gene has CDR1 SGHVS and CDR2 FNYEAQ. The CDR3, as DNA: TGTGCCAGCAGCGGACAGGGAAAGGCAGATACGCAGTATTTT. It specifies CASSGQGKADTQYF.